The T cell receptor (beta chain) described here comes from a study of T cells in Graves' hyperthyroidism and ophthalmopathy (dated by TCRdb to 2018 to 2020). Notes on the research overall: Peripheral blood was sampled at the time of initial diagnosis, prior to any treatment. To identify TCR V-J signatures that set the groups apart, the researchers used a discovery cohort of more than 95 patients, made up of 40 to 45 with Graves' ophthalmopathy and some 58 with stable Graves' hyperthyroidism. Prospective prediction of ophthalmopathy was tested in an independent validation cohort consisting of 18 hyperthyroidism patients and over 15 patients who later progressed to ophthalmopathy. The 75 to 100 discovery patients were randomly split 7:3 into training and test sets. Thyroid tissue and blood T-cell repertoires from roughly six Graves' hyperthyroidism patients were also compared in the study. Once sampling was done, hyperthyroidism patients were given methimazole at a starting dose of 30 mg daily, whereas ophthalmopathy patients were given high-dose intravenous methylprednisolone. According to the paper, TCR Vbeta CDR3 sequencing was carried out on some 130 peripheral blood samples, which came from over 40 ophthalmopathy, around 74 hyperthyroidism and approximately 17 progressor patients.

With respect to this clonotype: Its antigen is still unknown. It has no much larger one-base neighbor in the sample; base qualities were not kept.

A patient counted as having stable Graves' hyperthyroidism if no progression to ophthalmopathy occurred over 18 months of follow-up. Hyperthyroidism patients were newly diagnosed, with disease duration under 2 months, and aged 18 to 65 years. The study excluded patients with uncontrolled infections, other autoimmune diseases, pregnancy or lactation. Diagnoses were established on the basis of clinical symptoms, serum thyroxine and TRAb, thyroid ultrasound, and orbital computed tomography. PBMCs were isolated from 10 ml of fresh peripheral blood by Ficoll-Paque density gradient centrifugation. Total RNA was extracted with Trizol reagent, and quality was checked on an Agilent 2100 Bioanalyzer. Amplification of TCR beta CDR3 regions was carried out from RNA transcripts. For the first round of RT-PCR on the TCR CDR3, the HTBI primer set was used together with the Qiagen OneStep RT-PCR kit. A second multiplex PCR round built the libraries, followed by size selection and purification. The libraries were sequenced on an Illumina HiSeq2000 using paired-end 100 bp reads. Under the source paper's analysis protocol: SOAPnuke was used to process the raw data, with reads discarded if the reads contained adapters or uncalled bases, had a mean Phred below 15, or lacked an exact constant-primer or identifier match. COPE v1.2.5 was used to merge the high-quality paired reads, and each unique nucleotide sequence was defined as a clonotype. MiTCR v1.1 was used to align the clonotypes against IMGT TRBV, TRBD and TRBJ reference segments. The analysis was restricted to V-J combinations with a frequency above 0.0001, which together covered 99% to 99.2% of the repertoires. The TCS score was defined as the ratio of F50 (clonal expansion) to E x V (chaos), calculated using BLOSUM62-based TCRdist between CDR3 peptides within each V-J. Welch's t-statistics and random forest reduced around 510 V-J features to around 14, which were used in a naive Bayes classifier (R e1071). The Morisita-Horn index was used to measure how similar the thyroid and blood repertoires were. TCRdb reworked the public reads: Q25 trimming with fastp, MiXCR clone assembly, productive beta chains retained. Under each unique CDR3 protein, matching rows form one entry showing the most common genes and DNA. In this record, the V and J calls reflect TCRdb's handling and not the investigators' own analysis. The sample yields around 800,000 distinct CDR3 sequences; 38% were counted once. More than 7% of the sample goes to the ten largest clones.

The CDR3 sequence holds 19 residues, the cysteine and phenylalanine included. The CDR3 DNA has 57 bases and is translated from base 1. Per the germline V gene (reference sequence), SEHNR is the CDR1 and FQNEAQ is the CDR2. At the junction V is shortened by 5 bases and J by 5 bases; bases outside the gene matches: 17. Study-level results and caveats: In validation, progression to ophthalmopathy was predicted by the model with nearly 71% sensitivity and around 76% specificity, a median of around 5.9 months before onset. A model built on a 13 V-J signature distinguished ophthalmopathy from stable hyperthyroidism, reaching around 87% sensitivity and around 81% specificity in cross-validation and 80%/75% in testing. Sample size was not statistically predetermined, and investigators were not blinded to group allocation. Most expanded thyroid clonotypes (frequency above 0.001) were also detected in blood, suggesting blood repertoires may reflect thyroid immune responses.

The chain links TRBV7-9 with TRBJ2-5, with TRBD2 identical over 13 junction bases. This sequence was found in a man between 18 and 35 years old with Graves' hyperthyroidism. Sample: blood. CDR3 protein: CASSTRAPGLAGKMETQYF. The DNA sequence follows: TGTGCCAGCAGCACTAGGGCTCCGGGACTAGCGGGAAAGATGGAGACCCAGTACTTC. With all but the CDR3 taken from the reference TRBV7-9 and TRBJ2-5 genes, the full variable domain is: DTGVSQNPRHKITKRGQNVTFRCDPISEHNRLYWYRQTLGQGPEFLTYFQNEAQLEKSRLLSDRFSAERPKGSFSTLEIQRTEQGDSAMYLCASSTRAPGLAGKMETQYFGPGTRLLVL.